The entry below gives a single TCR beta chain sequence along with its context. The antigen it recognizes is unknown. No much larger clone exists at a distance of one base, and base qualities are not known. The data are from a study of shared clonotypes between healthy human individuals (dated by TCRdb to about 2020). Background on the whole study: The cohort included a few men and two women between 18 and 49 years of age. Per donor, leukapheresis produced somewhere between about 0.85 and 10 billion PBMCs. Libraries were prepared and TCR repertoires were sequenced by different laboratories using diverse techniques, in order to increase sequencing depth and limit assay-specific biases. The study deeply sequenced blood TCR repertoires of five healthy adults to estimate repertoire size and the extent of clonotype sharing between individuals.

Using the deep immunoSEQ assay, TCR CDR3 regions were amplified from genomic DNA by multiplex PCR. Genomic DNA extracted from each cell subset was distributed evenly over all wells of several immunoSEQ 96-well plates, and each plate served as one replicate. For unsorted PBMC, each replicate PCR was loaded with about 300 ng genomic DNA, equivalent to some 27,000 T cell genomes. Genomic DNA from unsorted PBMC was sequenced over ten immunoSEQ deep assay plates. Purified libraries were quantified with a Qubit 3.0 fluorometer, sized on a Bioanalyzer 2100, and re-quantified with the KAPA Library Quantification kit. Each immunoSEQ 96-well plate was sequenced on its own single-read 150-cycle Illumina NextSeq 550 flow cell. As for the authors' bioinformatics: The immunoSEQ output contained only junctional sequences without quality scores, so filtering could not match that applied to full-length reads. Sequences were annotated with PyIR, a Python wrapper for IgBLAST v1.9, using IMGT germline references to assign V/J genes and CDR3. Reads were filtered out if the reads had weak V/J assignments (E-value above 1e-6), no CDR3, stop codons, out-of-frame junctions, or ambiguous translated residues. V3J clonotypes were defined by identical inferred V gene, J gene, and CDR3 amino acid sequence. Percentage overlap between repertoires was computed as shared unique clonotypes divided by the size of the smaller repertoire. Three approaches were used to assess repertoire richness: RTK rarefaction, the Chao1 estimator, and Recon v2.1 estimates of unobserved clonotypes. TCRdb took over this immuneACCESS table, retaining in-frame rearrangements with V and J assigned. Such tables are incomplete; in checked studies, under half of the missing clones stem from an unresolved V gene, and the remainder is unexplained. The DNA gave D and trimming, while V, J and clone size come from that table. This sample lists nearly 500,000 clones; over 65% were detected once. 13% of the sample is taken by the ten largest.

The donors were healthy, HIV-negative adults who had no recently reported acute infections or vaccinations. Every donor was a Caucasian adult residing in Nashville, Tennessee, USA. For unsorted samples, tens of millions of PBMCs were counted and genomic DNA was extracted with the QIAamp DNA Blood Mini kit. After blood collection by leukapheresis, PBMCs were isolated using Ficoll-Histopaque density gradient centrifugation and then cryopreserved in the vapor phase of liquid nitrogen. What the research found in general, with its limitations: Based on pairwise subsampling, the degree of clonotype sharing among donors was expected to be affected by sequencing depth. Sampling was limited to blood, and TCR repertoires in tissue likely differ from TCR repertoires in blood. The small number of donors limited the genetic and exposure-history diversity represented.

Cut back by 2 bases and 2 bases, the V and J ends lie 14 bases apart. The CDR3 contains 16 residues, cysteine and phenylalanine counted. Of the read, only the CDR3 DNA is kept; its 48 bases are in frame from base 1. Per the germline V gene, MGHDK is the CDR1 and SYGVNS is the CDR2. The V and J segments used are TRBV25-1 and TRBJ2-3, with the D gene call left open. The sequence was obtained from a woman in her thirties or forties in good health. Some clones in this sample may be carry-over from other donors' samples. Sequenced sample: PBMCs. For the CDR3, the sequence is CASSEGSGYFTDTQYF. The sequenced DNA is TGTGCCAGCAGTGAAGGGTCGGGTTATTTCACAGATACGCAGTATTTT.